Given below is one TCR beta chain in context. Its antigen is not known. The protocol was immunoSEQ multiplex PCR, while the TCRdb copy is restricted to in-frame clones and leaves out a portion. The top ten clones hold 9.5% to 15% of a sample with under 550,000 clones, more than 80% of them seen once. The CDR3 loop spans 13 amino acids. Germline CDR1 is MNHNY and CDR2 is SVGAGI (reference sequence). V lost 2 bases, J lost 3 bases, and 8 bases lay in between. The data originate from a study of Ad26.COV2.S vaccination and SARS-CoV-2 variants. Study results and limitations: Breadth and depth estimates from TCRs may understate total T cell responses.

Regarding treatment: 19 received Ad26.COV2.S at low or high dose, single or two shots; about 5 received placebo; per-sample allocation not given. Day 63 following the first vaccine or placebo injection was when the samples were taken. Boston hosted the donor, who was an adult aged 18-55 years. Expression of Wuhan-strain SARS-CoV-2 spike came from the Ad26 vector that formed the vaccine. The V call is TRBV6-6, the J call TRBJ2-7; D unclear. The TCR was taken from a person between 18 and 60 years old who received the Ad26.COV2.S COVID-19 vaccine or a placebo. The sample was peripheral blood, taken in a trial of Ad26.COV2.S vaccine versus placebo. CDR3 nucleotide sequence: TGTGCCAGCAGTTACGCGGAGAGCTACGAGCAGTACTTC. It yields the protein CASSYAESYEQYF.